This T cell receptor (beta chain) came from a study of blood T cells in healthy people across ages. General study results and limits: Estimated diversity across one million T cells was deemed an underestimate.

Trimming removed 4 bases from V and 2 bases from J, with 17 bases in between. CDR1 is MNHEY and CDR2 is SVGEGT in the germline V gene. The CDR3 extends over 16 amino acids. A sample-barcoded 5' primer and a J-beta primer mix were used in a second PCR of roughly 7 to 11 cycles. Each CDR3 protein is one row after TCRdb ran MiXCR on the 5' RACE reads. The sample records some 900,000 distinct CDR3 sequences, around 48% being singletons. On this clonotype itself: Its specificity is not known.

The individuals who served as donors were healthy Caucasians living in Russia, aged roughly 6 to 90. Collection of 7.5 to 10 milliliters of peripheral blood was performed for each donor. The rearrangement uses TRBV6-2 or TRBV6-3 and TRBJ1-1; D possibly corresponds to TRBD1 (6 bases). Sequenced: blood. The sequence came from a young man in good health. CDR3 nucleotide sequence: TGTGCCAGCAGTTCCCCGGGACATGGCAGAAACACTGAAGCTTTCTTT. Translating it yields CASSSPGHGRNTEAFF.